This paragraph reports one TCR beta chain. One junction end disagrees with the germline gene, perhaps due to a read error. Data came from immunoSEQ multiplex PCR; TCRdb stores just in-frame clones and leaves some out. The sample lists some 94,000 clones; roughly 91% were seen once. CDR3 length: 15 residues. Germline CDR1 is SGHRS and CDR2 is YFSETQ. This sample is part of a study of control samples from healthy donors and cancer patients. The chain is built from TRBV5-1 and TRBJ2-1; D is uncertain. The sequence came from a woman between 45 and 65 years old with colorectal cancer. What was sequenced was PBMCs. The CDR3 DNA sequence: TGCGCCAGCAGCTCTGACGGGTCTTCCTTCAATGAGCAGTTCTTC. It specifies CASSSDGSSFNEQFF.